One sample yielded the 21 T cell receptor beta chains listed below, sequenced in a study of blood T cell repertoires in COVID-19. Method: immunoSEQ multiplex PCR; TCRdb's copy keeps in-frame clones and lacks some. The table shows some 270,000 clones, with around 90% occurring only once. The sample was peripheral blood. The receptor set was obtained from a woman aged 55-70 years with COVID-19, enrolled during active disease.

The V gene is TRBV11-1, the J gene TRBJ2-1, with D perhaps TRBD1 (6 bases). This CDR3 contains 15 residues. The V end lost 1 base, the J end lost 8 bases, and 15 bases lay between the germline ends. The germline V gene encodes CDR1 SGHAT and CDR2 FQDESV (reference sequence). The CDR3 DNA follows: TGTGCCAGCAGCTTAGGGGGGCTAATCGACCATGAGCAGTTCTTC. Amino acid sequence: CASSLGGLIDHEQFF.

The chain carries TRBV10-3 and TRBJ1-1, with 7 bases identical to TRBD1. Trimming removed 0 bases from V and 1 base from J; junction bases left unmatched: 14. CDR1 ENHRY and CDR2 SYGVKD come from the germline V gene. The CDR3 extends over 19 amino acids. The CDR3 DNA reads as TGTGCCATCAGTGAGTCGTCCAGGGGGGCCGGGGGCCCGAACACTGAAGCTTTCTTT. It codes for CAISESSRGAGGPNTEAFF.

V and J are TRBV30 and TRBJ1-6, with D perhaps matching TRBD1 (6 bases). V was pared by 0 bases and J by 9 bases, with 12 bases between. The germline V gene encodes CDR1 GTSNPN and CDR2 SVGIG (reference sequence). The CDR3 sequence is 14 residues long. The CDR3 is CAWSVNRVGSPLHF. The CDR3 DNA is TGTGCCTGGAGTGTAAACAGGGTGGGTTCACCCCTCCACTTT. The variable domain in full, with the rest retrieved from reference TRBV30 and TRBJ1-6, is SQTIHQWPATLVQPVGSPLSLECTVEGTSNPNLYWYRQAAGRGLQLLFYSVGIGQISSEVPQNLSASRPQDRQFILSSKKLLLSDSGFYLCAWSVNRVGSPLHFGNGTRLTVT.

The chain joins TRBV6-5 to TRBJ1-3, with D unclear. Germline V gene lookup returns CDR1 MNHEY and CDR2 SVGAGI. V dropped 6 bases and J dropped 0 bases, with 6 bases sitting between them. The length of the CDR3 is 13 residues. CDR3 amino acids: CASRAVSGNTIYF. The CDR3 DNA follows: TGTGCCAGCAGAGCCGTCTCTGGAAACACCATATATTTT.

The chain employs TRBV12-3 or TRBV12-4 and TRBJ1-6; D unresolved. The CDR3 is made up of 13 amino acids. The V and J ends lost 4 bases and 9 bases respectively, with 10 bases between them. CDR3 bases: TGTGCCAGCAGTTACGAGGGCAGTTCACCCCTCCACTTT. Translated: CASSYEGSSPLHF.

As DNA, the CDR3 is TGTGCCAGCAGCCCTCGGCAGGGGTGGGAGGAGACCCAGTACTTC. Its translation is CASSPRQGWEETQYF. This rearrangement joins TRBV5-5 to TRBJ2-5; D perhaps matches TRBD1 (6 bases). This CDR3 spans 15 amino acids. The germline V gene has CDR1 SGHKS and CDR2 YYEKEE (reference sequence). Trimming took off 4 bases at V and 5 bases at J, with 18 bases between the two ends.

The rearrangement uses TRBV18 and TRBJ2-2, with TRBD1 matching 7 bases. The CDR3 consists of 19 residues. V was pared by 3 bases and J by 5 bases, with 18 bases of the junction left unmatched. The germline gives CDR1 KGHSH, CDR2 LQKENI. The CDR3 spells CASSPSGQDAWLATGELFF. In nucleotides, the CDR3 is TGTGCCAGCTCACCCTCCGGACAGGACGCGTGGTTGGCTACCGGGGAGCTGTTTTTT.

The gene calls are TRBV5-5 and TRBJ1-5; no reliable D call. The length of the CDR3 is 13 residues. Per germline, CDR1 SGHKS and CDR2 YYEKEE (reference sequence). V lost 0 bases and J lost 7, with 8 bases in between. DNA of the CDR3: TGTGCCAGCAGCTTGGACAGCCAACAGCCCCAGCATTTT. Translated: CASSLDSQQPQHF.

This sequence joins TRBV5-1 and TRBJ2-2; a weak D match, TRBD1 (5 bases). Trimming removed 6 bases from V and 0 bases from J, with 9 bases in between. The germline V gene encodes CDR1 SGHRS and CDR2 YFSETQ. The CDR3 loop spans 14 amino acids. The CDR3: CASKGQSNTGELFF. The DNA for the CDR3 is TGCGCCAGCAAAGGACAATCGAACACCGGGGAGCTGTTTTTT.

As for this clone: The sample carries other DNA sequences with the same CDR3. The genes are TRBV30 and TRBJ1-2; D remains ambiguous. This CDR3 contains 12 residues. V lost 1 base and J lost 8, with 11 bases in between. Germline CDR1 is GTSNPN and CDR2 is SVGIG (reference sequence). The DNA of the CDR3 is TGTGCCTGGAGTGCCGCAGGTTGGGGCTACACCTTC. Translated: CAWSAAGWGYTF. The variable domain in full, with the rest retrieved from reference TRBV30 and TRBJ1-2, is SQTIHQWPATLVQPVGSPLSLECTVEGTSNPNLYWYRQAAGRGLQLLFYSVGIGQISSEVPQNLSASRPQDRQFILSSKKLLLSDSGFYLCAWSAAGWGYTFGSGTRLTVV.

The rearrangement uses TRBV9 and TRBJ2-7; possibly TRBD2 for D (5 bases). With 4 bases removed from V and 0 bases from J, the gap between germline ends came to 11 bases. This CDR3 comprises 14 residues. The V gene's germline CDR1 is SGDLS and CDR2 YYNGEE. The CDR3 sequence: CASSSDLLSYEQYF. The DNA for the CDR3 is TGTGCCAGCAGCTCGGACTTACTCTCCTACGAGCAGTACTTC.

Only one count was recorded for this clone. Different DNA sequences within this sample yield the same CDR3. The chain has TRBV30 and TRBJ1-5; weak D call: TRBD1 (6 bases). The CDR3 contains 13 residues. Per the germline V gene, CDR1 is GTSNPN and CDR2 is SVGIG (reference sequence). V was clipped by 2 bases and J by 4 bases, with 9 bases between them. CDR3 loop: CAWSSRGNQPQHF. The CDR3 bases are TGTGCCTGGAGTTCAAGGGGGAATCAGCCCCAGCATTTT.

This clone was recorded only once. This chain links TRBV7-9 with TRBJ1-1, with D uncertain. CDR3 length: 13 residues. V gave up 4 bases and J gave up 0 bases, with 6 bases separating them. From germline, CDR1 is SEHNR and CDR2 FQNEAQ (reference sequence). The chain's CDR3 is CASSSLLNTEAFF. The CDR3 DNA reads as TGTGCCAGCAGCTCACTCCTGAACACTGAAGCTTTCTTT.

The V call is TRBV7-2, the J call TRBJ2-1; 14 bases agree with TRBD2. J gave up 6 bases and V 3 bases, and 10 bases lay outside the gene matches. Germline assignment: CDR1 SGHTA and CDR2 FQGNSA. This CDR3 is built from 18 residues. This CDR3 is CASSFQRLAGGRSNEQFF. The CDR3 DNA is TGTGCCAGCAGCTTTCAACGACTAGCGGGGGGGCGGTCCAATGAGCAGTTCTTC.

This rearrangement joins TRBV4-3 to TRBJ1-1, with 7 bases matching TRBD1. J gave up 0 bases and V 1 base, and 2 bases lay outside the gene matches. This CDR3 is built from 15 residues. Germline CDR1 is LGHNA and CDR2 is YSLEER. This chain's CDR3 is CASSQGDRMNTEAFF. The DNA for the CDR3 is TGCGCCAGCAGCCAAGGGGACAGAATGAACACTGAAGCTTTCTTT.

J is TRBJ2-7 and V is TRBV9, with TRBD1 matching 9 bases. The CDR3 runs 14 residues. The germline gives CDR1 SGDLS, CDR2 YYNGEE. Trimming took 4 bases from V and 5 from J; bases not matched to a gene: 7. CDR3 loop: CASSPGTGRNEQYF. DNA for the CDR3: TGTGCCAGCAGCCCGGGGACAGGGCGGAACGAGCAGTACTTC. Filled out from reference TRBV9 and TRBJ2-7, the complete variable domain reads DSGVTQTPKHLITATGQRVTLRCSPRSGDLSVYWYQQSLDQGLQFLIQYYNGEERAKGNILERFSAQQFPDLHSELNLSSLELGDSALYFCASSPGTGRNEQYFGPGTRLTVT.

About this clone itself: The same CDR3 can be traced to other DNA sequences in this sample. The chain links TRBV7-2 to TRBJ1-2; D might be TRBD1 (6 bases). The V gene's germline CDR1 is SGHTA and CDR2 FQGNSA. Trimming removed 6 bases from V and 7 bases from J, with 12 bases in between. This CDR3 is built from 12 residues. The CDR3 DNA is TGTGCCAGCAGGACACAGGGAAGTGGCTACACCTTC. This sequence encodes CASRTQGSGYTF.

The gene calls are TRBV4-3 and TRBJ2-3, with a weak D call TRBD2 (6 bases). Trimming took off 4 bases at V and 1 base at J, with 18 bases between the two ends. The CDR3 covers 17 residues. The germline gives CDR1 LGHNA, CDR2 YSLEER. CDR3 coding DNA: TGCGCCAGCAGCCGCGGGGCAAATCGGTTTGGCACAGATACGCAGTATTTT. It encodes CASSRGANRFGTDTQYF.

The chain joins TRBV7-2 to TRBJ2-2; 9 nucleotides match TRBD1. J lost 3 bases, V lost 7 bases, and 3 bases had no gene match. This CDR3 region has 14 residues. Germline CDR1 and CDR2: SGHTA and FQGNSA. The CDR3 is CASTRQGDTGELFF. The CDR3 DNA is TGTGCCAGCACTCGACAGGGGGACACCGGGGAGCTGTTTTTT.

The chain joins TRBV15 to TRBJ1-1; no clear D gene. V lost 8 bases and J lost 1, with 11 bases in between. The CDR3 is 13 amino acids. In germline, CDR1 is LNHNV, CDR2 YYDKDF (reference sequence). CDR3 in DNA: TGTGCCACCTTTAGTAGACAGAACACTGAAGCTTTCTTT. It specifies CATFSRQNTEAFF.

The gene calls are TRBV19 and TRBJ2-7; unclear D gene. The germline CDR1 and CDR2 sequences are LNHDA and SQIVND (reference sequence). The CDR3 loop spans 18 amino acids. V was pared by 3 bases and J by 2 bases, with 23 bases between. The CDR3 here is CASSISTAASSFAYEQYF. CDR3 in DNA: TGTGCCAGTAGTATTAGTACAGCCGCCTCGTCTTTCGCCTACGAGCAGTACTTC.